The clone carrying this T cell receptor beta chain was seen repeatedly, ten times or more. This record comes from a study of CD8 T cells in ankylosing spondylitis. Germline assignment: CDR1 MNHNS and CDR2 SASEGT. The CDR3 is 15 residues long. J lost 8 bases, V lost 6 bases, and 10 bases had no gene match. Via MiXCR, TCRdb re-called the 5' RACE reads, giving one row per CDR3 protein. The table lists 150,000 or so distinct CDR3 sequences, around 10% of them singletons. The receptor comes from a male donor with ankylosing spondylitis or in good health (not recorded which). Material: blood, either unsorted or a sorted T cell fraction (not recorded which). This chain joins TRBV6-1 and TRBJ1-4; 9 positions match TRBD1. The CDR3 here is CASSRTGGGQEKLFF. The CDR3 DNA is TGTGCCAGCAGCCGAACAGGGGGCGGCCAGGAAAAACTGTTTTTT.